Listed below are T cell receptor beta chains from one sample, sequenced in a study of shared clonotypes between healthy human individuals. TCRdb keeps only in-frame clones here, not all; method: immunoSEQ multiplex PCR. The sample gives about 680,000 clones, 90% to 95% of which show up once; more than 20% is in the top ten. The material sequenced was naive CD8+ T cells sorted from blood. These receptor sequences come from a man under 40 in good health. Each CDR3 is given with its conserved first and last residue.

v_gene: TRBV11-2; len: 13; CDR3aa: CASSSQGYWGYTF
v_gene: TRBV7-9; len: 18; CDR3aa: CASSFGTSRPLEQETQYF
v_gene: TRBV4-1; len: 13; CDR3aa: CASSLQGGTEAFF
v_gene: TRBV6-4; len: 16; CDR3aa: CASNRQGARSNTEAFF
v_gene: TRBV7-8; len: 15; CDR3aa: CASSGGPSSYNEQFF
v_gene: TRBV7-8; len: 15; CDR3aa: CASSVDRGLSWNQYF
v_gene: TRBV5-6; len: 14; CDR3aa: CASSLTGQWGPQHF
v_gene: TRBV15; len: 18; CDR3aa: CATSRDSNTGVGNQPQHF
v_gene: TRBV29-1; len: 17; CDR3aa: CSVEDPSAPTRDYEQYF
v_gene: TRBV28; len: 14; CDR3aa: CASSLSQGGYEQYF
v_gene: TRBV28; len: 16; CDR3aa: CASSFTLGTGGTEAFF
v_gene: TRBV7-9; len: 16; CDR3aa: CASSLGQGARTGELFF
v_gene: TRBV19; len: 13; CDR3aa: CATRLTRDTEAFF
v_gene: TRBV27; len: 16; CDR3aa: CASSLDVPGAYNEQFF
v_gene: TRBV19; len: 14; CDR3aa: CASSLARAYNEQFF
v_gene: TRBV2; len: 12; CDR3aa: CASSLVNYEQYF
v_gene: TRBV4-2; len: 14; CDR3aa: CASSQGQGDYEQYF
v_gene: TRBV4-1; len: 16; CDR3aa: CASSQDLWRSGNTIYF
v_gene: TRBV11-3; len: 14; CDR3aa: CASSGTRNTGELFF
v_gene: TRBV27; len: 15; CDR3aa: CASTAGTSVYDEQFF
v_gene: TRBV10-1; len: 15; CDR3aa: CASSESSGYQETQYF
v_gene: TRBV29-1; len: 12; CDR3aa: CSVATGGTEAFF
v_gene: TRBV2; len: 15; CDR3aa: CAVVDRGYGANVLTF
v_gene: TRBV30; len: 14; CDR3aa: CAWIYSGGADTQYF
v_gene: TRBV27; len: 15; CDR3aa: CASIHQQAGTYEQYF
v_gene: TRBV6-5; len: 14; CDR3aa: CASSLDRVGNTIYF
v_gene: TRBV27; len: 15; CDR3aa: CASSRTGGVMYEQYF
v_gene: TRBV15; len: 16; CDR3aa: CATSRELAGGVHEQYF
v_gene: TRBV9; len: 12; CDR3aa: CASSVAGQEAFF
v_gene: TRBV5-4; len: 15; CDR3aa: CASSLAGADHQVLTF
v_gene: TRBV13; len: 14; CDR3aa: CASSVTSRYNEQFF
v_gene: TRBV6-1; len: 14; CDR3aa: CASPGGTSYNEQFF
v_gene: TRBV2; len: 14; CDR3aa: CASSEDRRNTEAFF
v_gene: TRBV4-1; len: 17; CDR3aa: CASSQVVVRDGPYEQYF
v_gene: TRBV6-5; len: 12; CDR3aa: CASSYSGEKLFF
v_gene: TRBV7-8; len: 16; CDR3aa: CASSLVRQSSYNEQFF
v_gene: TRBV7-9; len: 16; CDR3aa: CASSARTSGKQETQYF
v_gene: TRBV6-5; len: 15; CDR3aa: CASSRLAGGTDTQYF
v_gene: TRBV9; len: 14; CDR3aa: CASSVAGGLNEQYF
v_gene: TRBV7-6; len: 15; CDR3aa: CASSSLAGGADTQYF
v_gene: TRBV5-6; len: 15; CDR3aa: CASSLAAESTDTQYF
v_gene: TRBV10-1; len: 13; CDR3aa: CASTSGRNNEQFF
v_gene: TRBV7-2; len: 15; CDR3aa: CASSLNRVIGYEQYF
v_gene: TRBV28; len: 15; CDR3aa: CASSFRLASSYEQYF
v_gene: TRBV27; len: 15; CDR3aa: CASSSVGQFNTEAFF
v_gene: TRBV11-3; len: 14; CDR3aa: CASSPRNSEHEQFF
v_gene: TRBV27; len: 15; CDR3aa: CASSLTAGLNTEAFF
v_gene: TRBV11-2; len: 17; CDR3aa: CASSLDLRGLDTGELFF
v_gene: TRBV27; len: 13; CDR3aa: CASKGESSYEQYF
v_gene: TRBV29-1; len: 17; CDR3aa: CSVDGQGDNLSTDTQYF
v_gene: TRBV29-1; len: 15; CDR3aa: CSVQTSGGLSHEQFF
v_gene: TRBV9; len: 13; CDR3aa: CASSVDRGDEAFF
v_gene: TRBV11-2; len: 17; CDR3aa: CASSSLGGLESTDTQYF
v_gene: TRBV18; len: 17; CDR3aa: CASSPNIKGPRIYEQYF
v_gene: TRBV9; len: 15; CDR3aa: CASSVRGLAGDEQYF
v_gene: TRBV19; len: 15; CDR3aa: CASSIVWTANTEAFF
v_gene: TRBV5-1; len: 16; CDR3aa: CASSLAKAGVTYEQYF
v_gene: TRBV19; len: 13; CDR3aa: CASSIGVNQPQHF
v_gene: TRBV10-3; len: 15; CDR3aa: CAISELGTGVQPQHF
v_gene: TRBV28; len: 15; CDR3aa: CASSYNRGFSYEQYF